Presented here are 2 T cell receptor beta chains from one specimen sequenced in a study of blood T cell repertoires in COVID-19. Sequencing used immunoSEQ multiplex PCR; TCRdb keeps in-frame clones, though not all of them. The sample holds roughly 240,000 clones; 70% to 90% are singletons and the top ten take over 0.75%. The specimen sequenced was PBMCs or T cells enriched from blood (not recorded which). Source of these receptors: a man aged 50-60 years who had been exposed to COVID-19.

The chain couples TRBV11-3 to TRBJ2-1; possibly TRBD2 for D (6 bases). Trimming stripped 7 bases from V and 2 bases from J, with 12 bases between. Germline CDR1 reads SGHNT; CDR2 reads YENEEA. The length of the CDR3 is 14 residues. CDR3 DNA: TGTGCCAGCACCCTGGAGGGAGCCTACAATGAGCAGTTCTTC. Encoded protein: CASTLEGAYNEQFF.

The genes are TRBV7-9 and TRBJ1-2; tentative D call: TRBD1 (6 bases). This CDR3 has 13 residues. V shed 6 bases and J shed 5 bases, with 13 bases lying between them. Germline-derived CDR1 and CDR2 are SEHNR and FQNEAQ (reference sequence). CDR3 coding DNA: TGTGCCAGCAGGCTACTGACAGGTTATGGCTACACCTTC. Its protein product is CASRLLTGYGYTF.